This section outlines one TCR beta chain sequence together with its context. Original methodology: Estimated nucleated cell counts came from reference gene primer amplification. This table comes from immunoSEQ multiplex PCR, and its TCRdb copy is limited to in-frame clones, with some not included. The V and J calls and clone size are taken from that table; D and trimming were inferred from the DNA. The sample carries about 140,000 clones, about 84% recorded once. The sample belongs to a study of blood T cell repertoires in COVID-19. Looking at the study overall: Spain, Italy and the United States supplied samples that represented acute and convalescent COVID-19. The analysed material was cDNA or gDNA that came from T cells, B-cell-depleted T cells, or PBMCs.

The CDR3 covers 14 residues. Losses at the gene ends were 3 bases for V and 3 bases for J; bases not matched to a gene: 3. Germline CDR1 is SGHTA and CDR2 is FQGNSA. This chain uses TRBV7-2 with TRBJ1-2; TRBD1 matches at 8 bases. The clonotype was recovered from a woman aged 45-65 years with acute or convalescent COVID-19. The sequenced sample was peripheral blood. The CDR3 sequence: CASSFQGAYYGYTF. The CDR3 DNA reads TGTGCCAGCAGCTTCCAGGGGGCTTACTATGGCTACACCTTC.